This T cell receptor (beta chain) derives from a study of T cell changes during pregnancy in multiple sclerosis. Clones were sequenced by immunoSEQ multiplex PCR, and TCRdb holds only the in-frame ones, with some missing. The sample has more than 35,000 clones; 94% are singletons. V was pared by 4 bases and J by 1 base, with 9 bases of the junction left unmatched. The germline gives CDR1 SGHKS, CDR2 YYEKEE (reference sequence). The CDR3 runs 17 residues. Source: CD4+ T cells from peripheral blood mononuclear cells, taken in the second trimester of pregnancy. The chain uses TRBV5-5 and TRBJ1-5; 9 bases map to TRBD1. This TCR was recovered from a female donor with multiple sclerosis, enrolled in a pregnancy study. CDR3 residues: CASSEGTGYESNQPQHF. In nucleotides, the CDR3 is TGTGCCAGCAGCGAGGGGACAGGGTACGAGAGCAATCAGCCCCAGCATTTT.